This TCR beta chain came from a study of shared clonotypes between healthy human individuals. Study details: A few men and a couple of women, aged 18 to 49, were donors.

The CDR3 consists of 12 residues. Trimming took 2 bases from V and 7 from J, leaving 6 bases between them. Comment on this clone: Its antigen remains unknown.

Method: immunoSEQ multiplex PCR; TCRdb's copy keeps in-frame clones and lacks some. The sample has roughly 700,000 clones, about 74% seen once. The split of CD4+ cells yielded CD45RA+ naive and CD45RA-negative memory subsets. General study points: The authors expected sequencing depth to affect clonotype sharing among donors.

The chain couples TRBV23-1 to TRBJ2-1, with D tentatively TRBD1 (6 bases). TRBV23-1 falls under the ORF class, with uncertain function. Sequenced sample: memory CD4+ T cells sorted from blood. Subset indicated: CD45RA-negative fraction. This receptor was obtained from a woman aged 30 to 39 in good health. CDR3 sequence: CASSQGQNEQFF. The CDR3 DNA sequence: TGCGCCAGCAGTCAAGGACAGAATGAGCAGTTCTTC.